The 28 T cell receptor beta chains below come from one sample, sequenced in a study of blood T cells in healthy people across ages. It was with a sample-barcoded 5' primer and a J-beta primer mix that a second PCR of roughly 7 to 12 cycles was run. TCRdb reprocessed the 5' RACE reads via MiXCR and lists one record per CDR3 protein. This table holds about 570,000 distinct CDR3 sequences, 25% to 30% found once. Material: blood. These receptors were taken from an older woman in good health.

Concerning this clonotype: Germline and junction disagree at one end, which may indicate a read error. The V and J genes are TRBV11-2 and TRBJ2-5; TRBD2 matches 8 bases. Germline-derived CDR1 and CDR2 are SGHAT and FQNNGV. The CDR3 covers 13 residues. The CDR3 region is CASSLDLAGVPFF. Written as DNA, the CDR3 is TGTGCCAGCAGCTTAGATCTAGCGGGCGTTCCCTTCTTC.

The chain recombines TRBV11-2 with TRBJ2-5; 8 positions agree with TRBD2. After removal of 0 bases from V and 4 bases from J, the junction contained 10 bases not matched to a gene. This CDR3 spans 17 amino acids. CDR1 and CDR2 (germline): SGHAT, FQNNGV. For the CDR3, the DNA is TGTGCCAGCAGCTTAGATCTAGGCCAGGCGGGGGGAGAGACCCAGTACTTC. Translating gives CASSLDLGQAGGETQYF.

The rearrangement links TRBV14 to TRBJ2-5, with a tentative D call TRBD2 (7 bases). The V gene's germline CDR1 is SGHDN and CDR2 FVKESK. The germline V and J ends were trimmed by 4 bases and 5 bases, with 14 bases remaining between them. This CDR3 is 14 amino acids long. The DNA for the CDR3 is TGTGCCAGCAGCCGGGACTACAGGGAGGAGACCCAGTACTTC. Its protein is CASSRDYREETQYF. Complete variable domain (other parts from reference TRBV14 and TRBJ2-5): EAGVTQFPSHSVIEKGQTVTLRCDPISGHDNLYWYRRVMGKEIKFLLHFVKESKQDESGMPNNRFLAERTGGTYSTLKVQPAELEDSGVYFCASSRDYREETQYFGPGTRLLVL.

This chain links TRBV4-3 with TRBJ2-7; 8 bases fit TRBD1. The CDR3 runs to 16 residues. Trimming cost V 5 bases and J 4 bases; bases outside gene matches: 13. The germline V gene has CDR1 LGHNA and CDR2 YSLEER. The CDR3: CASSRAGAGGSYEQYF. CDR3 DNA sequence: TGCGCCAGCAGCAGAGCCGGGGCAGGGGGCAGTTACGAGCAGTACTTC.

This clonotype was seen only a few times. The rearrangement uses TRBV7-7 and TRBJ2-7; 8 nucleotides align to TRBD1. V lost 4 bases and J lost 7; bases outside the gene matches: 9. Per germline, CDR1 SSHAT and CDR2 FNYEAQ (reference sequence). The CDR3 spans 14 residues. CDR3 sequence: CASSSGDRGGEQYF. In DNA, the CDR3 is TGTGCCAGCAGCTCGGGAGACAGGGGCGGGGAGCAGTACTTC.

There are a few counts of this clonotype. The chain uses TRBV5-1 and TRBJ1-2; 9 bases are shared with TRBD1. Germline assignment: CDR1 SGHRS and CDR2 YFSETQ. The CDR3 runs 15 residues. The V and J ends lost 4 bases and 8 bases, in that order; junction bases with no gene match: 12. The CDR3 DNA reads as TGCGCCAGCAGCCAGGGGGACAGGGTGACGGGAGGCTACACCTTC. It codes for CASSQGDRVTGGYTF.

The DNA of the CDR3 is TGTGCCAGCAGCTCTCAGGACAGGGGCGACCAAGAGACCCAGTACTTC. As protein: CASSSQDRGDQETQYF. The chain recombines TRBV7-9 with TRBJ2-5, with 9 positions matching TRBD1. The germline CDR1 and CDR2 sequences are SEHNR and FQNEAQ (reference sequence). The CDR3 is 16 residues long. V was pared by 4 bases and J by 0 bases, with 6 bases of the junction left unmatched.

The V call is TRBV7-2, the J call TRBJ2-5; D unclear. V was clipped by 6 bases and J by 5 bases, with 7 bases between them. CDR3 length equals 11 residues. Germline assignment: CDR1 SGHTA and CDR2 FQGNSA. The CDR3 protein is CASRVGETQYF. CDR3 nucleotide sequence: TGTGCCAGCAGGGTAGGGGAGACCCAGTACTTC.

CDR3 sequence: CASSSQPQREQFF. The CDR3 DNA reads as TGTGCCAGCAGCTCCCAGCCTCAACGGGAGCAGTTCTTC. V usage is TRBV7-9 and J usage is TRBJ2-5; no reliable D call. The better agreement between TRBJ2-1 and the DNA end casts doubt on the J call. The CDR3 consists of 13 residues. CDR1 and CDR2 (germline): SEHNR, FQNEAQ (reference sequence).

This clonotype was recorded many times. J is TRBJ1-2 and V is TRBV20-1; the D is unclear. Germline lookup yields CDR1 DFQATT and CDR2 SNEGSKA (reference sequence). The germline V and J ends were trimmed by 0 bases and 4 bases, with 12 bases remaining between them. The CDR3 sequence is 14 residues long. For the CDR3, the DNA is TGCAGTGCTAGAGATGTAAGGTATCTCTATGGCTACACCTTC. Its protein product is CSARDVRYLYGYTF.

V usage is TRBV6-6 and J usage is TRBJ2-4; D is unclear. Germline loops: CDR1 MNHNY, CDR2 SVGAGI (reference sequence). CDR3 length: 12 residues. Trimming removed 5 bases at V and 16 bases at J, with 18 bases between. The CDR3 here is CASSLPLTESYF. The CDR3 nucleotides read TGTGCCAGCAGTCTCCCCCTCACTGAATCCTACTTC.

The rearrangement links TRBV20-1 to TRBJ2-5, with 10 positions matching TRBD1. Germline V gives CDR1 DFQATT, CDR2 SNEGSKA (reference sequence). V trimming: 6 bases; J trimming: 5 bases; junction bases outside the gene matches: 15. The CDR3 loop spans 16 amino acids. CDR3 DNA sequence: TGCAGTGCCAACCGCGACAGACAGGGGGCGGGCGAGACCCAGTACTTC. Its protein is CSANRDRQGAGETQYF.

This rearrangement joins TRBV20-1 to TRBJ1-2; D not certain. CDR1 and CDR2 from the germline V gene are DFQATT and SNEGSKA (reference sequence). The CDR3 length is 14 residues. V lost 1 base and J 4 bases, leaving 13 bases between the germline ends. This CDR3 is CSARGVSSGYGYTF. In DNA form, the CDR3 reads TGCAGTGCTAGAGGGGTCTCTTCTGGCTATGGCTACACCTTC.

In this sample, this clonotype turned up a few times. The rearrangement links TRBV20-1 to TRBJ1-2; D is ambiguous. CDR3 length equals 13 residues. CDR1 DFQATT and CDR2 SNEGSKA come from the germline V gene (reference sequence). The V gene lost 4 bases and the J gene lost 7 bases, with 16 bases spanning the gap. The DNA for the CDR3 is TGCAGTGCTATCGGACCTGGAGGGTCTGGCTACACCTTC. Translation gives CSAIGPGGSGYTF.

This clonotype was found a few times. The rearrangement joins TRBV5-1 to TRBJ1-4; a weak D match, TRBD1 (5 bases). The CDR3 loop spans 15 amino acids. V dropped 4 bases and J dropped 7 bases, with 17 bases sitting between them. CDR1 is SGHRS, CDR2 YFSETQ, per germline. DNA of the CDR3: TGCGCCAGCAGCCCTCCAAATAGCGGGGCTGAAAAACTGTTTTTT. Translating gives CASSPPNSGAEKLFF.

This clonotype was counted a few times. The genes are TRBV10-3 and TRBJ1-1, with D hard to call. Trimming took 6 bases from V and 7 from J, leaving 15 bases between them. Looked up from germline, CDR1 is ENHRY and CDR2 is SYGVKD. The CDR3 runs 13 residues. The CDR3 DNA is TGTGCCATCAGCGTAAGGCTGTACAATGAAGCTTTCTTT. Translated, it gives CAISVRLYNEAFF.

This clonotype came up a few times. The V and J genes are TRBV7-3 and TRBJ2-1; D gene unclear. This CDR3 is 15 amino acids long. The germline V gene has CDR1 SGHTA and CDR2 FQGTGA. Trimming shortened V by 1 base and J by 7 bases, and 14 bases separated the two germline ends. In nucleotides, the CDR3 is TGTGCCAGCAGCTTAAGTGGCTCCCAAAGTAATGAGCAGTTCTTC. Translating gives CASSLSGSQSNEQFF.

This clonotype was observed a few times. This sequence joins TRBV6-1 and TRBJ1-2, with D possibly TRBD1 on 6 matching bases. Germline V gene lookup returns CDR1 MNHNS and CDR2 SASEGT. This CDR3 region has 16 residues. With 7 bases removed from V and 8 bases from J, the gap between germline ends came to 26 bases. Written as DNA, the CDR3 is TGTGCCAGCACCAAGGACAGACTAATTCGACTTCGCGGCTACACCTTC. This encodes CASTKDRLIRLRGYTF.

This clonotype has more than one count but fewer than ten. This chain joins TRBV6-2 or TRBV6-3 and TRBJ1-2, with a tentative D call TRBD1 (6 bases). This CDR3 comprises 15 residues. Per the germline V gene, CDR1 is MNHEY and CDR2 is SVGEGT. The germline V and J ends were trimmed by 2 bases and 0 bases, with 10 bases remaining between them. The CDR3, as DNA: TGTGCCAGCAGTTACGTCCAGGGGACTAACTATGGCTACACCTTC. It yields the protein CASSYVQGTNYGYTF.

The chain is built from TRBV10-3 and TRBJ1-4, with a tentative D call TRBD1 (6 bases). V gave up 0 bases and J gave up 2 bases, with 13 bases separating them. Germline CDR1 is ENHRY and CDR2 is SYGVKD. The CDR3 is 17 residues long. The CDR3 here is CAISESTGIVTNEKLFF. CDR3 DNA: TGTGCCATCAGTGAGTCAACAGGGATAGTGACTAATGAAAAACTGTTTTTT.

The chain has TRBV18 and TRBJ1-4; weak D call: TRBD1 (5 bases). Trimming stripped 6 bases from V and 8 bases from J, with 19 bases between. Per germline, CDR1 KGHSH and CDR2 LQKENI. The CDR3 sequence is 15 residues long. CDR3 DNA: TGTGCCAGCTCGCCCAACCCCACCGGGGCAGAAAAACTGTTTTTT. Protein product: CASSPNPTGAEKLFF.

This clonotype has only a few counts. The V gene is TRBV5-1, the J gene TRBJ2-5, with D perhaps being TRBD1 or TRBD2 (5 bases each). Germline V lookup: CDR1 SGHRS, CDR2 YFSETQ. Between the trimmed V and J ends, which lost 4 bases and 2 bases, there was a span of 12 bases. The CDR3 has 14 amino acids. The CDR3 spells CASSPGAGQETQYF. The CDR3 DNA follows: TGCGCCAGCAGCCCCGGGGCAGGGCAAGAGACCCAGTACTTC. Filled out from reference TRBV5-1 and TRBJ2-5, the complete variable domain reads KAGVTQTPRYLIKTRGQQVTLSCSPISGHRSVSWYQQTPGQGLQFLFEYFSETQRNKGNFPGRFSGRQFSNSRSEMNVSTLELGDSALYLCASSPGAGQETQYFGPGTRLLVL.

This clonotype was observed a handful of times. The V and J genes are TRBV7-2 and TRBJ2-7; D is tentatively TRBD1 or TRBD2 (5 bases each). Near its end, the DNA agrees better with TRBJ2-5, so the J call may be wrong. The CDR3 has 14 residues. Per germline, CDR1 SGHTA and CDR2 FQGNSA. The CDR3 reads CASSLEVGVETQYF. The CDR3 DNA sequence: TGTGCCAGCAGCTTGGAGGTGGGGGTGGAGACCCAGTACTTC.

On this clonotype: A junction boundary mismatches the germline segment, possibly from a read error. This chain connects TRBV4-3 to TRBJ1-4; D is undetermined. The CDR3 consists of 15 residues. The germline V gene encodes CDR1 LGHNA and CDR2 YSLEER. In nucleotides, the CDR3 is TGCGTCAGCAGCCAAGATTTTAAGCGGAATGAAAAACTGTTTTTT. Protein: CVSSQDFKRNEKLFF.

In its sample, this clonotype was seen many times. Its ends do not fully match the called genes, so a read error is possible. V and J are TRBV5-1 and TRBJ1-2; D not certain. From germline, CDR1 is SGHRS and CDR2 YFSETQ. The CDR3 spans 11 residues. The CDR3 protein is CASSLDYGYTF. In DNA, the CDR3 is TGTGCCAGCAGCTTAGACTATGGCTACACCTTC. Based on the CDR3 plus reference TRBV5-1 and TRBJ1-2, the full variable domain is KAGVTQTPRYLIKTRGQQVTLSCSPISGHRSVSWYQQTPGQGLQFLFEYFSETQRNKGNFPGRFSGRQFSNSRSEMNVSTLELGDSALYLCASSLDYGYTFGSGTRLTVV.

This clonotype was observed a few times. The germline gene is not matched at one end of the junction; a read error may be the cause. The chain uses TRBV30 and TRBJ1-2; tentative D call: TRBD1 (5 bases). The CDR3 has 15 residues. Germline CDR1 reads GTSNPN; CDR2 reads SVGIG (reference sequence). The CDR3 is CAWSVRSDNPYGHTF. For the CDR3, the DNA is TGTGCCTGGAGTGTACGATCGGACAACCCCTATGGCCACACCTTC.

The table lists this clonotype with a few counts. The gene calls are TRBV27 and TRBJ2-1; no reliable D call. The J call may be faulty, since TRBJ2-5 better matches the DNA end. Per the germline V gene, CDR1 is MNHEY and CDR2 is SMNVEV (reference sequence). The CDR3 runs to 13 residues. The DNA for the CDR3 is TGTGCCAGCAGTTTTGGGTTGTTAACGACCCAGTACTTC. Residues: CASSFGLLTTQYF.

J is TRBJ1-1 and V is TRBV7-2, with 7 bases matching TRBD1. The V gene's germline CDR1 is SGHTA and CDR2 FQGNSA. This CDR3 has 14 residues. V lost 4 bases to trimming and J lost 3 bases; unmatched junction nucleotides: 5. The CDR3 region has the DNA TGTGCCAGCAGCTCCGACAGGGTGTACACTGAAGCTTTCTTT. Amino acid sequence: CASSSDRVYTEAFF. Based on the CDR3 plus reference TRBV7-2 and TRBJ1-1, the full variable domain is GAGVSQSPSNKVTEKGKDVELRCDPISGHTALYWYRQSLGQGLEFLIYFQGNSAPDKSGLPSDRFSAERTGGSVSTLTIQRTQQEDSAVYLCASSSDRVYTEAFFGQGTRLTVV.